One sample yielded the 25 T cell receptor beta chains listed below, sequenced in a study of blood T cell repertoires in COVID-19. TCRdb's table, derived via immunoSEQ multiplex PCR, lists solely in-frame clones and lacks some. The table has 150,000 to 200,000 clones, approximately 86% seen once; the top ten hold 0.99%. The sequenced material came from peripheral blood. The origin of the receptors is a man younger than 35 with acute or convalescent COVID-19.

This clone was counted a single time. V gene TRBV23-1 combines with J gene TRBJ2-7, with a weak D call TRBD1 (6 bases). TRBV23-1 belongs to the ORF category, with a function that is uncertain. CDR3 length equals 19 residues. Deletions cut 2 bases from V and 2 bases from J, with 25 bases between. CDR3 sequence reads: CASSQTWYREDFRPYEQYF. In DNA, the CDR3 is TGCGCCAGCAGTCAAACCTGGTACAGGGAAGATTTTAGGCCCTACGAGCAGTACTTC.

The J gene is TRBJ2-5, the V gene TRBV18; 7 bases are a match to TRBD1. The length of the CDR3 is 14 residues. Looked up from germline, CDR1 is KGHSH and CDR2 is LQKENI. The trim removed 6 bases at V and 2 bases at J, leaving 6 bases unmatched. In DNA form, the CDR3 reads TGTGCCAGCTCCCACGGCAGGGGGCAAGAGACCCAGTACTTC. Translation gives CASSHGRGQETQYF.

The table lists this clone with a few counts. The rearrangement uses TRBV25-1 and TRBJ2-7; 11 bases align to TRBD2. V trimming: 7 bases; J trimming: 12 bases; junction bases outside the gene matches: 11. Germline values: CDR1 MGHDK, CDR2 SYGVNS. The CDR3 loop spans 13 amino acids. CDR3 protein: CASTKGGLAGMYF. For the CDR3, the DNA is TGTGCCAGCACCAAAGGAGGACTAGCGGGTATGTACTTC.

V is TRBV6-1 and J is TRBJ2-3; 7 bases map to TRBD2. The V and J ends lost 2 bases and 2 bases, in that order; junction bases with no gene match: 4. Germline CDR1 and CDR2: MNHNS and SASEGT. The CDR3 loop spans 15 amino acids. The CDR3 DNA sequence: TGTGCCAGCAGTGAAATGGGGGACTACACAGATACGCAGTATTTT. Encoded protein: CASSEMGDYTDTQYF.

The genes are TRBV6-5 and TRBJ1-4; D gene ambiguous. The CDR3 loop spans 14 amino acids. V shed 6 bases and J shed 3 bases, with 11 bases lying between them. Germline V gives CDR1 MNHEY, CDR2 SVGAGI. Written as DNA, the CDR3 is TGTGCCAGCAGGACGAGAACAGCTAATGAAAAACTGTTTTTT. It yields the protein CASRTRTANEKLFF.

V usage is TRBV3-1 (or the pseudogene TRBV3-2) and J usage is TRBJ2-6, with 7 bases aligning to TRBD1. CDR3 length: 15 amino acids. Trimming cost V 4 bases and J 2 bases; bases outside gene matches: 2. Germline V CDR1 and CDR2: LGHDT, YNNKEL (reference sequence). The CDR3, as DNA: TGTGCCAGCAGCCCGGGACAGACTGGGGCCAACGTCCTGACTTTC. Protein: CASSPGQTGANVLTF.

CDR3 region: CASSPGQGPEFF. Written as DNA, the CDR3 is TGTGCCAGCTCTCCGGGACAGGGCCCGGAGTTCTTC. The rearrangement uses TRBV18 and TRBJ2-1, with 9 bases fitting TRBD1. V shed 6 bases, J shed 14 bases, and the junction held 8 bases outside the gene matches. CDR1 is KGHSH, CDR2 LQKENI, per germline. The CDR3 sequence is 12 residues long.

The chain carries TRBV24-1 and TRBJ2-3, with D tentatively TRBD2 (5 bases). The CDR3 loop spans 17 amino acids. From germline, CDR1 is KGHDR and CDR2 SFDVKD. With 5 bases removed from V and 5 bases from J, the gap between germline ends came to 22 bases. The CDR3 loop reads CATSVDDGIDPLDTQYF. The DNA of the CDR3 is TGTGCCACCAGTGTAGATGACGGGATTGATCCTTTAGATACGCAGTATTTT.

This chain connects TRBV30 to TRBJ1-3, with 7 bases lining up with TRBD1. Germline V CDR1 and CDR2: GTSNPN, SVGIG (reference sequence). V dropped 1 base and J dropped 7; count of bases not matched to a gene: 7. The CDR3 covers 14 residues. The CDR3 DNA follows: TGTGCCTGGAGTGCCCTGACAGGGAGGAACACCATATATTTT. This sequence encodes CAWSALTGRNTIYF.

The V gene is TRBV30, the J gene TRBJ1-1; D is undetermined. Germline V lookup: CDR1 GTSNPN, CDR2 SVGIG (reference sequence). The CDR3 length is 13 residues. Trimming cost V 0 bases and J 3 bases, with 8 bases left between them. The CDR3 here is CAWSVSLYTEAFF. The CDR3 region has the DNA TGTGCCTGGAGTGTCAGTTTGTACACTGAAGCTTTCTTT.

The table lists this clone with a count of one. The gene calls are TRBV5-1 and TRBJ1-2, with 9 nucleotides matching TRBD1. The V gene's germline CDR1 is SGHRS and CDR2 YFSETQ. This CDR3 is built from 15 residues. J was trimmed by 3 bases and V by 2 bases; bases with no gene match: 5. CDR3 region: CASSFDTGGDYGYTF. The CDR3 coding sequence is TGCGCCAGCAGCTTTGATACAGGGGGCGACTATGGCTACACCTTC. Together with reference TRBV5-1 and TRBJ1-2, the CDR3 gives the full variable domain: KAGVTQTPRYLIKTRGQQVTLSCSPISGHRSVSWYQQTPGQGLQFLFEYFSETQRNKGNFPGRFSGRQFSNSRSEMNVSTLELGDSALYLCASSFDTGGDYGYTFGSGTRLTVV.

The J gene is TRBJ2-1, the V gene TRBV27; weak D call: TRBD2 (5 bases). V lost 3 bases and J lost 7, with 16 bases in between. Germline V CDR1 and CDR2: MNHEY, SMNVEV (reference sequence). CDR3 length: 15 residues. The CDR3 region has the DNA TGTGCCAGCAGTTTGAGCGGTCCGCTGGTGAATGAGCAGTTCTTC. Protein product: CASSLSGPLVNEQFF.

This clone has only a few counts. The rearrangement links TRBV30 to TRBJ1-1; D gene uncertain. Germline loops: CDR1 GTSNPN, CDR2 SVGIG (reference sequence). Trimming shortened V by 0 bases and J by 3 bases, and 17 bases separated the two germline ends. The CDR3 is 16 residues long. CDR3 sequence: CAWSVRVWRFDTEAFF. Written as DNA, the CDR3 is TGTGCCTGGAGTGTACGAGTTTGGCGGTTTGACACTGAAGCTTTCTTT.

V is TRBV12-5 and J is TRBJ1-1; D unresolved. Germline values: CDR1 LGHNT, CDR2 FRNRAP. The CDR3 consists of 16 residues. V dropped 1 base and J dropped 0 bases, with 12 bases sitting between them. Here the CDR3 reads CASGLEKRTVNTEAFF. CDR3 nucleotides: TGTGCTAGTGGTTTGGAAAAGCGGACGGTGAACACTGAAGCTTTCTTT. The full variable domain, its missing parts supplied by reference TRBV12-5 and TRBJ1-1, is DARVTQTPRHKVTEMGQEVTMRCQPILGHNTVFWYRQTMMQGLELLAYFRNRAPLDDSGMPKDRFSAEMPDATLATLKIQPSEPRDSAVYFCASGLEKRTVNTEAFFGQGTRLTVV.

The V and J genes are TRBV3-1 (or the pseudogene TRBV3-2) and TRBJ1-6; D possibly corresponds to TRBD1 (5 bases). This CDR3 has 17 residues. Trimming removed 6 bases from V and 2 bases from J, with 17 bases in between. From germline, CDR1 is LGHDT and CDR2 YNNKEL (reference sequence). Here the CDR3 DNA reads TGTGCCAGCAGACAGCGAAGGGGACTCCCCTATAATTCACCCCTCCACTTT. This translates into CASRQRRGLPYNSPLHF.

This clone showed up just once. The gene calls are TRBV5-1 and TRBJ1-1, with 7 bases aligning to TRBD1. The CDR3 is made up of 14 amino acids. With V trimmed by 4 bases and J by 4 bases, 7 bases remained unmatched. The germline V gene encodes CDR1 SGHRS and CDR2 YFSETQ. The CDR3 region is CASSPGTVATEAFF. Written as DNA, the CDR3 is TGCGCCAGCAGCCCCGGGACAGTCGCCACTGAAGCTTTCTTT.

The V and J genes are TRBV7-2 and TRBJ2-6; 8 bases align to TRBD2. Germline CDR1 and CDR2: SGHTA and FQGNSA. V dropped 2 bases and J dropped 0; count of bases not matched to a gene: 6. The CDR3 extends over 18 amino acids. The CDR3 nucleotides are TGTGCCAGCAGCTTATACCGGGGGGGCCTCTCTGGGGCCAACGTCCTGACTTTC. Translating it yields CASSLYRGGLSGANVLTF.

This clone was recorded once. The rearrangement links TRBV6-2 or TRBV6-3 to TRBJ2-1, with TRBD2 matching 10 bases. V shed 0 bases and J 8 bases; nucleotides not matched to a gene: 1. CDR3 length equals 14 residues. Germline V gene sequence: CDR1 MNHEY, CDR2 SVGEGT. CDR3 coding DNA: TGTGCCAGCAGTTACTCCGGACTAGCGGATGAGCAGTTCTTC. This codes for CASSYSGLADEQFF.

The J gene is TRBJ2-5, the V gene TRBV6-2 or TRBV6-3; weak D call: TRBD2 (7 bases). V was cut by 4 bases and J by 5 bases, with 11 bases left in between. Germline CDR1 is MNHEY and CDR2 is SVGEGT. There are 13 residues in the CDR3. The CDR3 reads CASSWGGAETQYF. DNA of the CDR3: TGTGCCAGCAGTTGGGGGGGGGCGGAGACCCAGTACTTC.

The chain recombines TRBV7-6 with TRBJ2-3; 9 nucleotides agree with TRBD2. The germline V gene encodes CDR1 SGHVS and CDR2 FNYEAQ. With 1 base clipped from V and 1 base from J, the junction kept 18 bases outside the gene matches. This CDR3 has 21 amino acids. As DNA, the CDR3 is TGTGCCAGCAGCTTAGTAACTTCCGGCGGGGGGGCTGTTTCCGGCACAGATACGCAGTATTTT. Protein product: CASSLVTSGGGAVSGTDTQYF.

DNA of the CDR3: TGTGCCAGCAGCTTAGAAAGGCAGGGGGCCAGTGCGAACACCGGGGAGCTGTTTTTT. Encoded protein: CASSLERQGASANTGELFF. This rearrangement joins TRBV13 to TRBJ2-2, with 8 bases matching TRBD1. The germline gives CDR1 PRHDT, CDR2 FYEKMQ (reference sequence). This CDR3 comprises 19 residues. The trim removed 1 base at V and 0 bases at J, leaving 10 bases unmatched.

In this sample, this clone turned up a few times. The CDR3 DNA reads TGTGCCAGCAGTGAAACAACTAGTGGGGGCTACACCTTC. It yields the protein CASSETTSGGYTF. The chain joins TRBV6-1 to TRBJ1-2; no clear D gene. V lost 2 bases to trimming and J lost 8 bases, with 12 bases between them. Per the germline V gene, CDR1 is MNHNS and CDR2 is SASEGT. The CDR3 consists of 13 residues.

CDR3 residues: CASSSGTSGGELFF. CDR3 DNA sequence: TGTGCCAGCAGCTCCGGGACTAGCGGCGGGGAGCTGTTTTTT. The chain combines TRBV7-3 with TRBJ2-2, with 11 bases fitting TRBD2. With 4 bases clipped from V and 7 bases from J, the junction kept 2 bases outside the gene matches. This CDR3 has 14 residues. Germline V CDR1 and CDR2: SGHTA, FQGTGA.

This clone has only one observation. V and J are TRBV6-5 and TRBJ1-1, with a tentative D call TRBD1 (5 bases). With 6 bases removed from V and 1 base from J, the gap between germline ends came to 12 bases. The germline CDR1 and CDR2 sequences are MNHEY and SVGAGI. The CDR3 spans 14 residues. CDR3 amino acids: CASSRQKTNTEAFF. The CDR3 DNA is TGTGCCAGCAGCAGACAGAAGACGAACACTGAAGCTTTCTTT.

The chain joins TRBV7-3 to TRBJ1-1, with TRBD1 as a possible D gene (5 bases). The germline V gene has CDR1 SGHTA and CDR2 FQGTGA. The CDR3 runs 15 residues. The V gene lost 1 base and the J gene lost 4 bases, with 13 bases spanning the gap. The CDR3 here is CASSLSGVRATEAFF. CDR3 DNA sequence: TGTGCCAGCAGCTTAAGTGGGGTCAGGGCCACTGAAGCTTTCTTT.